This TCR beta chain stems from a study of CD8+CD57+ T cells in acquired aplastic anemia. Across the study: Sorted CD4+ and CD8+ cells yielded roughly 3.4 ug of DNA on average. An average of about 11 million reads for CD4+ cells was obtained from healthy donors. General study findings and limits: Significance was not reached for CD8+ Simpson's diversity between patients and controls. Between patients and controls, about 31 CD8+ CDR3 sequences were found in common.

Investigators profiled TCR beta VDJ and CDR3 from genomic DNA template. TCRdb reprocessed the reads with MiXCR, giving one entry per CDR3 protein. The sample records 120,000 or so distinct CDR3 sequences, 40% to 60% being singletons. Remarks on this clonotype: Its antigen is unknown.

Sequenced: sorted CD4+, CD8+, or CD8+CD57+ T cells (not recorded which) from PBMCs. The sequence came from a human donor in good health, serving as a control.

CDR3 residues: CSARVTRGIYTDTQYF. DNA for the CDR3: TGCAGTGCTAGAGTTACCAGAGGAATATACACAGATACGCAGTATTTT. The J gene is TRBJ2-3, the V gene TRBV20-1; D gene unclear. In germline, CDR1 is DFQATT, CDR2 SNEGSKA (reference sequence). CDR3 size: 16 residues. Between the trimmed V and J ends, which lost 1 base and 2 bases, there was a span of 16 bases.